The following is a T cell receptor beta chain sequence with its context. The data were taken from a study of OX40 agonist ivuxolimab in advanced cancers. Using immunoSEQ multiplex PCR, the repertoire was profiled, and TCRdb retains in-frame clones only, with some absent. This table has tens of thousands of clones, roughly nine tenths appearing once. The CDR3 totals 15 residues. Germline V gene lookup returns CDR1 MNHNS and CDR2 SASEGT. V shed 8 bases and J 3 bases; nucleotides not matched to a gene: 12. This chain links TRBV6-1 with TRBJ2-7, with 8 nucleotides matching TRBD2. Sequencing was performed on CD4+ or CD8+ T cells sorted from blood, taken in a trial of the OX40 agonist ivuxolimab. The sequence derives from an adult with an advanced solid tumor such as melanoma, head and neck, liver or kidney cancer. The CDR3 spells CASQPLAGSRYEQYF. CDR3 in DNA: TGTGCCAGCCAGCCTTTAGCGGGGTCCCGCTACGAGCAGTACTTC.